The 13 T cell receptor beta chains listed next were all sequenced from one sample in a study of glioma-infiltrating T cells. Amplification of TCR alpha and beta CDR3 regions from RNA used iRepertoire nested multiplex PCR. TCRdb re-derived calls from the multiplex PCR reads in MiXCR, one entry per CDR3 protein. The repertoire includes about 410,000 distinct CDR3 sequences, about two fifths of them detected once, and around 11% sits in the top ten. Specimen: glioma tissue, nonneoplastic brain tissue, or PBMCs (not recorded which). These receptors were obtained from a human donor with low-grade glioma or glioblastoma, undergoing nonglioma brain surgery, or in good health (not recorded which).

The V and J genes are TRBV10-2 and TRBJ2-2, with unresolved D. This CDR3 is 15 amino acids long. Germline V lookup: CDR1 WSHSY, CDR2 SAAADI. Trimming took off 7 bases at V and 0 bases at J, with 12 bases between the two ends. In DNA form, the CDR3 reads TGCGCCAGCATCCCTACAGAGACGAACACCGGGGAGCTGTTTTTT. This sequence encodes CASIPTETNTGELFF.

This clonotype appeared many times. The chain carries TRBV6-1 and TRBJ1-3; 7 bases fit TRBD1. The CDR3 has 15 amino acids. J was trimmed by 0 bases and V by 6 bases; bases with no gene match: 5. Germline V gene data show CDR1 as MNHNS and CDR2 as SASEGT. Written as DNA, the CDR3 is TGTGCCAGCAGAACAGGGGTCAGCTCTGGAAACACCATATATTTT. Translated, it gives CASRTGVSSGNTIYF.

On this clonotype itself: An end of the junction does not agree with germline; a read error may underlie this. The chain joins TRBV7-2 to TRBJ1-5, with 8 bases lining up with TRBD1. Per germline, CDR1 SGHTA and CDR2 FQGNSA. The CDR3 totals 15 residues. The CDR3 loop is CARSLDREGNQPQHF. In nucleotides, the CDR3 is TGTGCCAGAAGCTTGGACAGGGAAGGCAATCAGCCCCAGCATTTT.

A few counts support this clonotype. The chain couples TRBV28 to TRBJ1-5; 8 bases are shared with TRBD1. The trim removed 4 bases at V and 2 bases at J, leaving 7 bases unmatched. This CDR3 is 16 amino acids long. Germline V CDR1 and CDR2: MDHEN, SYDVKM. The CDR3 sequence: CASSSPDRDGNQPQHF. CDR3 in DNA: TGTGCCAGCAGTTCCCCGGACAGGGATGGCAATCAGCCCCAGCATTTT.

This clonotype has more than one count but fewer than ten. The chain carries TRBV12-3 or TRBV12-4 and TRBJ2-1, with 10 bases fitting TRBD2. CDR3 length: 15 amino acids. The ends lost 7 bases at V and 5 bases at J; junction bases unmatched: 8. The CDR3 region has the DNA TGTGCCAGCAATCCGGGACTAGCGTTTCACAATGAGCAGTTCTTC. Translated, it gives CASNPGLAFHNEQFF.

V is TRBV2 and J is TRBJ2-7, with 8 bases lining up with TRBD1. Germline trimming cut 0 bases from V and 2 bases from J; bases unmatched to any gene: 6. CDR1 is SNHLY, CDR2 FYNNEI, per germline. The CDR3 length is 16 residues. CDR3 coding DNA: TGTGCCAGCAGTGAAGCGGAGACAGGGGACCCCTACGAGCAGTACTTC. Its protein is CASSEAETGDPYEQYF.

The V call is TRBV4-1, the J call TRBJ2-2; no firm D call. The CDR3 covers 16 residues. The V gene's germline CDR1 is MGHRA and CDR2 YSYEKL. Deletions cut 1 base from V and 4 bases from J, with 13 bases between. CDR3 coding DNA: TGCGCCAGCAGCCAAGCGAACCTAGTAGGCACCGGGGAGCTGTTTTTT. Its translation: CASSQANLVGTGELFF.

V and J are TRBV27 and TRBJ2-1, with D tentatively TRBD2 (6 bases). The V gene's germline CDR1 is MNHEY and CDR2 SMNVEV (reference sequence). This CDR3 region has 16 residues. Trimming removed 8 bases at V and 5 bases at J, with 22 bases between. The CDR3 region has the DNA TGTGCCAGCTCACCTTTGGCGGGGATAGTGGACAATGAGCAGTTCTTC. Translating it yields CASSPLAGIVDNEQFF.

This clonotype was recorded a few times. The CDR3 coding sequence is TGTGCCAGCAGTGGCGGGTATCCCTACAATGAGCAGTTCTTC. Its translation: CASSGGYPYNEQFF. The chain is built from TRBV28 and TRBJ2-1, with D possibly TRBD2 on 5 matching bases. The V end was cut by 5 bases, the J end by 2 bases, with 10 bases between. Looked up from germline, CDR1 is MDHEN and CDR2 is SYDVKM. The CDR3 spans 14 residues.

This clonotype appeared a few times. V is TRBV6-2 or TRBV6-3 and J is TRBJ1-6; D uncertain. The CDR3 contains 17 residues. V dropped 0 bases and J dropped 9 bases, with 18 bases sitting between them. CDR1 and CDR2 (germline): MNHEY, SVGEGT. DNA of the CDR3: TGTGCCAGCAGTTACTCGGGCAGGACCCTCGGGCGTTCACCCCTCCACTTT. Its protein product is CASSYSGRTLGRSPLHF.

The chain links TRBV20-1 to TRBJ2-1; TRBD1 might be the D (6 bases). The CDR3 contains 12 residues. V was trimmed by 3 bases and J by 12 bases, leaving 15 bases between them. Germline CDR1 is DFQATT and CDR2 is SNEGSKA (reference sequence). CDR3 sequence: CSARDRLGAQFF. CDR3 coding DNA: TGCAGTGCTAGGGACCGTCTGGGGGCGCAGTTCTTC.

The chain links TRBV7-9 to TRBJ2-5; the D gene could be TRBD1 or TRBD2 (5 bases each). This CDR3 comprises 16 residues. CDR1 and CDR2 from the germline V gene are SEHNR and FQNEAQ (reference sequence). V shed 5 bases and J shed 4 bases, with 20 bases lying between them. CDR3 sequence (DNA): TGTGCCAGCAGCCCCCGGGACCTTCCCTCTGCAGAGACCCAGTACTTC. Amino acid sequence: CASSPRDLPSAETQYF.

This clonotype was found many times. The chain employs TRBV6-1 and TRBJ2-3, with D unresolved. Trimming stripped 0 bases from V and 6 bases from J, with 10 bases between. Looked up from germline, CDR1 is MNHNS and CDR2 is SASEGT. The CDR3 sequence is 14 residues long. The DNA for the CDR3 is TGTGCCAGCAGTGAAGCGTACCAAGGGGATACGCAGTATTTT. Its translation is CASSEAYQGDTQYF.